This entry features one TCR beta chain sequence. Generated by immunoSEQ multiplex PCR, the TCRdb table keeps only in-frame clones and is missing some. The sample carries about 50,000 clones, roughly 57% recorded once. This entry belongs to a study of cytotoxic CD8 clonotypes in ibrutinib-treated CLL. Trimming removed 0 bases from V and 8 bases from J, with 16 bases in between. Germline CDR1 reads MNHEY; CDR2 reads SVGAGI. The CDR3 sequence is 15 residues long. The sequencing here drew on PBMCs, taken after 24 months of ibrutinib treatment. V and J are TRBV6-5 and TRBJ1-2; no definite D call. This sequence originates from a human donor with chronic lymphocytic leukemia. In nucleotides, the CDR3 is TGTGCCAGCAGTTACTCTCTTTCACCGTCGAGGGGCTACACCTTC. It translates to CASSYSLSPSRGYTF.